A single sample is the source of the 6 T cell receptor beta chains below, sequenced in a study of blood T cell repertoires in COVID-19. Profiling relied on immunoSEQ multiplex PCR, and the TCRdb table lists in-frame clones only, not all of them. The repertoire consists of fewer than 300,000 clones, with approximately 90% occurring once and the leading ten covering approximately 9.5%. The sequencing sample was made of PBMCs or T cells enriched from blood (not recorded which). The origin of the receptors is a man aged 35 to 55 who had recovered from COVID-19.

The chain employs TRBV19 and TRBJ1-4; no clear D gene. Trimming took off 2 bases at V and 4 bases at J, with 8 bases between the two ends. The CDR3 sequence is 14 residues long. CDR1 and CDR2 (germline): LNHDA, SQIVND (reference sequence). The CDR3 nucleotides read TGTGCCAGTAGTATAACAGTTTTTAATGAAAAACTGTTTTTT. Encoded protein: CASSITVFNEKLFF.

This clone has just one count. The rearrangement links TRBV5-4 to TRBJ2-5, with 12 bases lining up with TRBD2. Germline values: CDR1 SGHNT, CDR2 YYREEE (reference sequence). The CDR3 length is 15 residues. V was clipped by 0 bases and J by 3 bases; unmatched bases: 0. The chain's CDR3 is CASSLASGGEETQYF. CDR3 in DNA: TGTGCCAGCAGCTTGGCTAGCGGGGGGGAAGAGACCCAGTACTTC.

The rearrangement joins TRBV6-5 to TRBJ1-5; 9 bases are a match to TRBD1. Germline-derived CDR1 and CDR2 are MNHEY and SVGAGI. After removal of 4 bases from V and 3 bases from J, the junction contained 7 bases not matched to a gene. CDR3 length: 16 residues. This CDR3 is CASSSMTGGPNQPQHF. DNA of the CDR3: TGTGCCAGCAGTTCAATGACAGGGGGTCCCAATCAGCCCCAGCATTTT.

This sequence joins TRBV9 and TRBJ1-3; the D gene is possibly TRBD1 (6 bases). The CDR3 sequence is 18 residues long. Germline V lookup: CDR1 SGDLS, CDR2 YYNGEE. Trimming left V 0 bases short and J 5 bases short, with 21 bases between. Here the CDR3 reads CASSVGPIIQGGRNTIYF. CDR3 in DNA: TGTGCCAGCAGCGTAGGGCCTATAATACAGGGAGGGAGAAACACCATATATTTT.

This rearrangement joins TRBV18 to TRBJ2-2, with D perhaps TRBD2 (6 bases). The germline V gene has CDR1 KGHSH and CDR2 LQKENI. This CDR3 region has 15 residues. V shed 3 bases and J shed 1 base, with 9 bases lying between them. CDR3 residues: CASSPPGLNTGELFF. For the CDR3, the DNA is TGTGCCAGCTCACCCCCGGGACTGAACACCGGGGAGCTGTTTTTT.

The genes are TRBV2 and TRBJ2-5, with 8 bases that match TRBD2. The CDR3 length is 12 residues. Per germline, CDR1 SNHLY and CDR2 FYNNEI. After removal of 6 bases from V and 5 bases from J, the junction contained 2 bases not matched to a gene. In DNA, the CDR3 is TGTGCCAGCAGATCGGGGGGGGAGACCCAGTACTTC. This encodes CASRSGGETQYF.